This T cell receptor (beta chain) was captured by sequencing in a study of shared clonotypes between healthy human individuals (dated by TCRdb to between 2020 and 2021). Regarding the complete study: Two women and three men aged 18 to 49 years were included in the cohort. To estimate repertoire size and how much clonotypes are shared between individuals, the study performed deep sequencing of blood TCR repertoires from five healthy adults. Between about 0.8 and 9.5 billion PBMCs per donor were obtained by leukapheresis. Different laboratories and diverse techniques were used to prepare libraries and sequence TCR repertoires, to increase sequencing depth and limit assay-specific biases. The paper's findings and limits, for the study overall: Because the study included only a small number of donors, the genetic and exposure-history diversity represented was limited. Pairwise subsampling indicated that sequencing depth was expected to affect the degree of clonotype sharing among donors. Only blood was sampled, and tissue TCR repertoires likely differ from those in blood.

Using the deep immunoSEQ assay, multiplex PCR amplified TCR CDR3 regions from genomic DNA. Extracted genomic DNA from each cell subset was spread evenly across all wells of several immunoSEQ 96-well plates, with each plate serving as a replicate. Each replicate PCR for unsorted PBMC received 250 to 300 ng genomic DNA, equal to tens of thousands of T cell genomes. Ten immunoSEQ deep assay plates were used to sequence the unsorted PBMC genomic DNA. Purified libraries were quantified with a Qubit 3.0 fluorometer, sized on a Bioanalyzer 2100, and re-quantified with the KAPA Library Quantification kit. Each immunoSEQ 96-well plate was sequenced on its own single-read 150-cycle Illumina NextSeq 550 flow cell. In the authors' own workflow: Because only junctional sequences without quality scores were contained in the immunoSEQ output, filtering matching that applied to full-length reads could not be performed. Sequences were annotated with PyIR, a Python wrapper for IgBLAST v1.9, and V/J genes and CDR3 were assigned using IMGT germline references. Reads were removed for weak V/J assignments (E-value above 1e-6), missing CDR3, stop codons, out-of-frame junctions, or ambiguous translated residues. V3J clonotypes were defined by identical inferred V gene, J gene, and CDR3 amino acid sequence. The percentage overlap between two repertoires was calculated by dividing the number of shared unique clonotypes by the size of the smaller repertoire. Richness of each repertoire was evaluated using RTK rarefaction, the Chao1 estimator, and Recon v2.1 estimates of unobserved clonotypes. Imported from immuneACCESS, the table was reduced by TCRdb to in-frame sequences with V and J called. These copies leave out some clones; in studies compared against another copy, an unresolved V gene accounts for under half, and the cause of the remainder is not known. That table supplies the V and J calls and clone size; D and trimming were determined from the DNA. The sample table records roughly 510,000 clones; over 75% of these occur just once. The ten most abundant clones make up around 12% of the sample.

V sheds 2 bases and J sheds 1 base, leaving 11 bases between their ends. Reading from cysteine to phenylalanine, the CDR3 counts 15 amino acids. Just the 45-base CDR3 DNA is kept, in frame starting at base 1. Per the germline V gene, SNHLY is the CDR1 and FYNNEI is the CDR2. Donors were healthy HIV-negative adults with no recently reported acute infections or vaccinations. Every donor was a Caucasian adult residing in Nashville, Tennessee, USA. In the unsorted samples, approximately 85 million PBMCs were counted, and genomic DNA was extracted using the QIAamp DNA Blood Mini kit. After blood collection by leukapheresis, PBMCs were isolated using Ficoll-Histopaque density gradient centrifugation and then cryopreserved in the vapor phase of liquid nitrogen. This clone was counted between two and nine times. This receptor's antigen is unknown. Per-nucleotide qualities are absent, and no much larger clonotype sits a single base away.

This sequence was found in a woman in her forties in good health. Some clones in this sample may be carry-over from other donors' samples. The rearrangement joined TRBV2 to TRBJ1-2, with the D gene call left open. Sequencing input: PBMCs. The CDR3 corresponds to CASSELQTINYGYTF. The bases are TGTGCCAGCAGTGAACTACAGACGATTAACTATGGCTACACCTTC. When the CDR3 is completed using the reference TRBV2 and TRBJ1-2 genes on either side, the full variable domain is EPEVTQTPSHQVTQMGQEVILRCVPISNHLYFYWYRQILGQKVEFLVSFYNNEISEKSEIFDDQFSVERPDGSNFTLKIRSTKLEDSAMYFCASSELQTINYGYTFGSGTRLTVV.